This T cell receptor beta chain was retrieved from a study of T cells in Graves' hyperthyroidism and ophthalmopathy. This clonotype was observed many times. The CDR3 is 16 residues long. Germline V lookup: CDR1 SGHRS, CDR2 YFSETQ. Trimming removed 0 bases from V and 8 bases from J, with 17 bases in between. Researchers took RNA transcripts and amplified the TCR beta CDR3 regions from them. HTBI primers drove first-round RT-PCR of the TCR CDR3. A single record per CDR3 protein comes from TCRdb applying MiXCR to the multiplex PCR reads. The sample has more than 550,000 distinct CDR3 sequences, approximately 19% seen once.

This sequence joins TRBV5-1 and TRBJ1-4, with D perhaps TRBD1 (5 bases). The sample comprised blood. The origin of this receptor is a woman aged 45-65 years with Graves' hyperthyroidism that later progressed to Graves' ophthalmopathy. This chain's CDR3 is CASSLVFSEGLEKLFF. In DNA, the CDR3 is TGCGCCAGCAGCTTGGTTTTCTCCGAGGGACTCGAAAAACTGTTTTTT.